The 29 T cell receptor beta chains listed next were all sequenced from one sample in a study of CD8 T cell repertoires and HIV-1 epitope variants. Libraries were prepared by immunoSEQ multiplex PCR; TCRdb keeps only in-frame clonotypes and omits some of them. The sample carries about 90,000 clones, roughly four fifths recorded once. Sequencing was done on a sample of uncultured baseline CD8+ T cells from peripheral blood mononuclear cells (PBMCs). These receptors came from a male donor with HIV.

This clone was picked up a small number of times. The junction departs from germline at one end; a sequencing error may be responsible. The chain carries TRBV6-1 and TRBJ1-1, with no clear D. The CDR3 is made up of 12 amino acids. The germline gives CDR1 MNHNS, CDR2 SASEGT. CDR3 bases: TGTGCCAGCAGTGAATCCCAATGGAGATGGGATTTT. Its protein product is CASSESQWRWDF.

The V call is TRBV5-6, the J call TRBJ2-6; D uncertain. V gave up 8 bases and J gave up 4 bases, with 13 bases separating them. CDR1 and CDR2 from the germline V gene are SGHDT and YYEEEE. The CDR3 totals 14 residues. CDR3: CASSGRVGANVLTF. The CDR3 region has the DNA TGTGCCAGTTCCGGAAGGGTAGGGGCCAACGTCCTGACTTTC.

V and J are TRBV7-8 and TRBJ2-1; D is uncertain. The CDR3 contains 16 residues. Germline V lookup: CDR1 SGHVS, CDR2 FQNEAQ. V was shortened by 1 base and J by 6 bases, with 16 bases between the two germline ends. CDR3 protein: CASSLEAVEYSNEQFF. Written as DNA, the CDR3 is TGTGCCAGCAGCTTAGAGGCGGTAGAATATAGCAATGAGCAGTTCTTC.

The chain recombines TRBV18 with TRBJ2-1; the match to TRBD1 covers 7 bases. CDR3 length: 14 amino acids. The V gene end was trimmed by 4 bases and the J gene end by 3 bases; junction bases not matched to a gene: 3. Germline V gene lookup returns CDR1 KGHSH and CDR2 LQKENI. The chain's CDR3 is CASSRAGGYNEQFF. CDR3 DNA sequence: TGTGCCAGCTCACGGGCAGGGGGCTACAATGAGCAGTTCTTC.

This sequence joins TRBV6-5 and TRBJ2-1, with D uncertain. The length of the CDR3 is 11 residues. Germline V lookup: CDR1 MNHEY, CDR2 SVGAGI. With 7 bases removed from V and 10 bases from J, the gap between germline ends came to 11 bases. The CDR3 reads CASTESREQFF. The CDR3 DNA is TGTGCCAGCACCGAGAGTAGGGAGCAGTTCTTC.

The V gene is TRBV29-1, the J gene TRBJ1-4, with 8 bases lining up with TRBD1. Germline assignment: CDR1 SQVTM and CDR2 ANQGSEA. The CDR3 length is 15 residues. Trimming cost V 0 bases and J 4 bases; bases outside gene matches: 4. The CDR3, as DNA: TGCAGCGTTGAAGATCGAGACAGGGGTAATGAAAAACTGTTTTTT. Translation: CSVEDRDRGNEKLFF. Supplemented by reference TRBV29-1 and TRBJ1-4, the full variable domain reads SAVISQKPSRDICQRGTSLTIQCQVDSQVTMMFWYRQQPGQSLTLIATANQGSEATYESGFVIDKFPISRPNLTFSTLTVSNMSPEDSSIYLCSVEDRDRGNEKLFFGSGTQLSVL.

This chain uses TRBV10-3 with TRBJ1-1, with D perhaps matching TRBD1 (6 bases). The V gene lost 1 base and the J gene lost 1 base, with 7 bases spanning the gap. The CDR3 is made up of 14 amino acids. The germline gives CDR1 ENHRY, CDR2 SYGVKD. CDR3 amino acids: CAISEWDKNTEAFF. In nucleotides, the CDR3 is TGTGCCATCAGTGAGTGGGACAAGAACACTGAAGCTTTCTTT.

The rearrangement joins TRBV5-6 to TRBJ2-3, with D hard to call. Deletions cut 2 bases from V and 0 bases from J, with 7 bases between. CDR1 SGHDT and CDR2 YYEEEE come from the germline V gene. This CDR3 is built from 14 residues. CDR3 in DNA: TGTGCCAGCAGCTTCCTGGAAAGCACAGATACGCAGTATTTT. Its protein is CASSFLESTDTQYF.

The CDR3 DNA reads as TGTGCCAGCAGTGACGAGAGCAATCAGCCCCAGCATTTT. The encoded protein is CASSDESNQPQHF. The chain carries TRBV6-5 and TRBJ1-5; D gene unclear. CDR1 is MNHEY, CDR2 SVGAGI, per germline. The CDR3 runs to 13 residues. The ends were cut back, 5 bases at V and 1 base at J, with 6 bases in the middle.

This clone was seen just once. For the CDR3, the DNA is TGTGCCAGCAGCTTACGGGAGGTCGGAGAAAAACTGTTTTTT. Translating it yields CASSLREVGEKLFF. The rearrangement uses TRBV7-9 and TRBJ1-4; D call uncertain. Trimming cost V 2 bases and J 8 bases, with 12 bases left between them. CDR3 length: 14 residues. The germline gives CDR1 SEHNR, CDR2 FQNEAQ (reference sequence).

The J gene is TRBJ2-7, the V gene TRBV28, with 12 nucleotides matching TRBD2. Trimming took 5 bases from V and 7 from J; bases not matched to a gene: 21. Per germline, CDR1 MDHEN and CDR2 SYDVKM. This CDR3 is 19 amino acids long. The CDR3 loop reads CASSRKPKLAGGSWFEQYF. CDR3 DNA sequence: TGTGCCAGCAGTCGAAAACCCAAACTAGCGGGAGGCAGTTGGTTTGAGCAGTACTTC.

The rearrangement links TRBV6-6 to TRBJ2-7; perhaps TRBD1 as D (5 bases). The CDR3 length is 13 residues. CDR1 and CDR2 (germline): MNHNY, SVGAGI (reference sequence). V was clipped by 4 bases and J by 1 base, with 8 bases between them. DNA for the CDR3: TGTGCCAGCAGTTTGAGACAGTCCTACGAGCAGTACTTC. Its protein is CASSLRQSYEQYF.

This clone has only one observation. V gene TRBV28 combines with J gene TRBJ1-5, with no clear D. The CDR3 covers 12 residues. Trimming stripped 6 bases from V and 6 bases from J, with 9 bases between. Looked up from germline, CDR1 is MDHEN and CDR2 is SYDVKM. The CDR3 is CASSPPAQPQHF. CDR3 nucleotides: TGTGCCAGCAGCCCCCCAGCTCAGCCCCAGCATTTT. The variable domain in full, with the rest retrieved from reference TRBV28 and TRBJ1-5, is DVKVTQSSRYLVKRTGEKVFLECVQDMDHENMFWYRQDPGLGLRLIYFSYDVKMKEKGDIPEGYSVSREKKERFSLILESASTNQTSMYLCASSPPAQPQHFGDGTRLSIL.

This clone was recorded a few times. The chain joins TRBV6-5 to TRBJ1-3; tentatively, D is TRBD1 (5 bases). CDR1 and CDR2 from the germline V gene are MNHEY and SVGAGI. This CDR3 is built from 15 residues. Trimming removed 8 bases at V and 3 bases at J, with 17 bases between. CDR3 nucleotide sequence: TGTGCCAGCTCCGGGACGGGGTTTTTTGGAAACACCATATATTTT. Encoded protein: CASSGTGFFGNTIYF.

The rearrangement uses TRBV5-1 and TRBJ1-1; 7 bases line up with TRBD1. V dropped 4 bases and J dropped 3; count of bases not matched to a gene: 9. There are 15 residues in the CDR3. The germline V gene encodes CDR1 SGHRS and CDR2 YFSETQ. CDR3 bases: TGCGCCAGCAGCGACCGGGACAGACTACACACTGAAGCTTTCTTT. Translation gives CASSDRDRLHTEAFF. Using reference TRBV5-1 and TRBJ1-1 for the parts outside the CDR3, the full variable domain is KAGVTQTPRYLIKTRGQQVTLSCSPISGHRSVSWYQQTPGQGLQFLFEYFSETQRNKGNFPGRFSGRQFSNSRSEMNVSTLELGDSALYLCASSDRDRLHTEAFFGQGTRLTVV.

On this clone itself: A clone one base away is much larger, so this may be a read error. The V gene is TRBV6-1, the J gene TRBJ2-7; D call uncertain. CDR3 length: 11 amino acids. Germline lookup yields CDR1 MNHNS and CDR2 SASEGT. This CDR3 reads CTSSEGREQYF. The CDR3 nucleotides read TGTACCAGCAGTGAAGGGCGCGAGCAGTACTTC.

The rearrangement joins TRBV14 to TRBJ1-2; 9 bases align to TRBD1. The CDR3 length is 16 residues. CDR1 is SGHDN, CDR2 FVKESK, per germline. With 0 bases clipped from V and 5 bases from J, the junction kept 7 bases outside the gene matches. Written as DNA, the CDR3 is TGTGCCAGCAGCCAAGATTCGGGACAGGGTGTGTATGGCTACACCTTC. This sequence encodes CASSQDSGQGVYGYTF.

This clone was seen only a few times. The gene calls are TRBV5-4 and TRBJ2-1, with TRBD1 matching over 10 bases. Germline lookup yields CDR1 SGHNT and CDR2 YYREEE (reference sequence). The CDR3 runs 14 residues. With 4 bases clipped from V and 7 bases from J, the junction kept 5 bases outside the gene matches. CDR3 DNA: TGTGCCAGCAGCCCCCCGGACAGGGGGAATGAGCAGTTCTTC. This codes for CASSPPDRGNEQFF.

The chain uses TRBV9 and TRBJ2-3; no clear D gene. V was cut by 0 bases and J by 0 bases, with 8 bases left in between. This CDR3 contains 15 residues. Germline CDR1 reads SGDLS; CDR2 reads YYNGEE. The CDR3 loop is CASSVAPGSTDTQYF. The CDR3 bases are TGTGCCAGCAGCGTAGCCCCTGGTAGCACAGATACGCAGTATTTT.

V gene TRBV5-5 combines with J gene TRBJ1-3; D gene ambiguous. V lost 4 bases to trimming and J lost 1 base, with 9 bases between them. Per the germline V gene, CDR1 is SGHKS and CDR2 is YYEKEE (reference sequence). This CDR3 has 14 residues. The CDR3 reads CASSGGISGNTIYF. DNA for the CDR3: TGTGCCAGCAGCGGCGGTATTTCTGGAAACACCATATATTTT.

This chain's CDR3 is CASSEPSGSTDTQYF. CDR3 sequence (DNA): TGCGCCAGCAGTGAGCCTAGCGGGAGCACAGATACGCAGTATTTT. The V call is TRBV10-2, the J call TRBJ2-3; 8 bases are a match to TRBD2. Germline assignment: CDR1 WSHSY and CDR2 SAAADI. V lost 2 bases and J lost 0; bases outside the gene matches: 1. The CDR3 contains 15 residues.

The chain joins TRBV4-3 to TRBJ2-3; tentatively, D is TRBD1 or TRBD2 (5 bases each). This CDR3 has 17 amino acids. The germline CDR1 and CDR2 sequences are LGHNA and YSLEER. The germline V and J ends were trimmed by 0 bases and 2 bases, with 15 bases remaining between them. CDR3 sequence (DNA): TGCGCCAGCAGCCAAGAAGGGACGGGTCAGGACACAGATACGCAGTATTTT. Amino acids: CASSQEGTGQDTDTQYF.

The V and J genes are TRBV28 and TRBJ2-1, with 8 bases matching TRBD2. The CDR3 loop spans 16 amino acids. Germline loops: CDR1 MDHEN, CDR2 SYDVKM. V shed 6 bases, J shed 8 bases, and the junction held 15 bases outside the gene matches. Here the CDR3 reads CASSPLGKRETDEQFF. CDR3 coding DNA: TGTGCCAGCAGCCCCTTGGGTAAGCGGGAGACCGATGAGCAGTTCTTC.

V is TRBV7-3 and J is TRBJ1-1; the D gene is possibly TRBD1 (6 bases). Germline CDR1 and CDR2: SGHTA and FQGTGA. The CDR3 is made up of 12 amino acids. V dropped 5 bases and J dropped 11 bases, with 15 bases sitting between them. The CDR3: CASSPTGGLAFF. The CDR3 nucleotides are TGTGCCAGCAGCCCCACGGGGGGGCTGGCTTTCTTT.

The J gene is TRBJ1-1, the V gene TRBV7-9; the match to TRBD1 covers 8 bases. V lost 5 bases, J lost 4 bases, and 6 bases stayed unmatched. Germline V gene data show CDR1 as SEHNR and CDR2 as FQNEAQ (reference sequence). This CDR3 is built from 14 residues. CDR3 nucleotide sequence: TGTGCCAGCAGCCCAGGACAGGGATTCACTGAAGCTTTCTTT. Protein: CASSPGQGFTEAFF.

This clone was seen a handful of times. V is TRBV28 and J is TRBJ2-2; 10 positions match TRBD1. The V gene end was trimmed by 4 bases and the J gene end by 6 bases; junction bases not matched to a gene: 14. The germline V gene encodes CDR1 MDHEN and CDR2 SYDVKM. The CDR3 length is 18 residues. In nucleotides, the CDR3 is TGTGCCAGCAGTTCACTATACTTGACAGGGGGCGACGCCGGGGAGCTGTTTTTT. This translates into CASSSLYLTGGDAGELFF.

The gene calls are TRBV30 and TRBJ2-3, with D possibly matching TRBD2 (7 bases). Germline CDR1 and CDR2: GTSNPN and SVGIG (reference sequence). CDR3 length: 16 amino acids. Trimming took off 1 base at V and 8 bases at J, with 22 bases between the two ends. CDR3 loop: CAWSDPGLVGGGTQYF. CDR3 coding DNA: TGTGCCTGGAGTGACCCCGGACTAGTAGGAGGGGGTACGCAGTATTTT.

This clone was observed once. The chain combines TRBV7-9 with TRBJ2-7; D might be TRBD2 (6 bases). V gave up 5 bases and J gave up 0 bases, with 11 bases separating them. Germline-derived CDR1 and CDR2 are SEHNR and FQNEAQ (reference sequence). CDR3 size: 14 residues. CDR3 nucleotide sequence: TGTGCCAGCAGCGGAGGGACTTACTCCTACGAGCAGTACTTC. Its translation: CASSGGTYSYEQYF.

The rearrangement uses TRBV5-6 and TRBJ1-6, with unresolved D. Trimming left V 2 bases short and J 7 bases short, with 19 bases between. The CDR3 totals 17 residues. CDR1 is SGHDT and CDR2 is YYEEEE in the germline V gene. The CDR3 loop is CASSFLQLGPTNSPLHF. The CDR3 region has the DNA TGTGCCAGCAGCTTCCTCCAGTTGGGTCCAACGAATTCACCCCTCCACTTT.